This T cell receptor beta chain was obtained from a study of early T cells in non-severe SARS-CoV-2 infection. This clonotype occurred once. A much bigger clone sits one base away, suggesting this may be a read error. Unique molecular identifiers (one per individual cDNA molecule) were attached. TCRdb re-derived calls from the 5' RACE reads in MiXCR, one entry per CDR3 protein. The data contain tens of thousands of distinct CDR3 sequences, less than 15% of them singletons. V was trimmed by 1 base and J by 6 bases, leaving 10 bases between them. The CDR3 has 14 residues. Germline V gene lookup returns CDR1 SGHVS and CDR2 FNYEAQ.

The sample comprised whole blood. This chain uses TRBV7-6 with TRBJ2-1, with a possible D match to TRBD1 (5 bases). This TCR was recovered from an adult who was a healthcare worker with PCR-confirmed SARS-CoV-2 infection or an uninfected control (not recorded which). The CDR3 sequence: CASSLEQGGNEQFF. The CDR3, as DNA: TGTGCCAGCAGCTTAGAGCAGGGTGGCAATGAGCAGTTCTTC.